This is a list of T cell receptor beta chains from one sample in a study of graft-versus-host responses after intestinal transplantation. Clones were sequenced by immunoSEQ multiplex PCR, and TCRdb holds only the in-frame ones, with some missing. The sample has tens of thousands of clones, about 90% seen once. The sequences come from PBMCs, collected 26 days after transplant. Receptors were obtained from a human patient who received an intestinal transplant, so some T cells may come from the graft donor. Each CDR3 is given with its conserved first and last residue. Each record gives: D gene, clone size, CDR3 length, J gene, V gene, CDR3 protein, CDR3 DNA. The D gene is left open where the match is weak. Size values are once, few and many counts, or a class for expanded clones, and some rows have none.

TRBD1,-,14,TRBJ1-2,TRBV28,CASREAGQRPGYTF,TGTGCCAGCAGGGAGGCGGGACAGAGACCTGGCTACACCTTC
TRBD1,-,15,TRBJ1-1,TRBV4-3,CASSQETGGNTEAFF,TGCGCCAGCAGCCAAGAGACAGGGGGGAACACTGAAGCTTTCTTT
TRBD2,-,13,TRBJ2-7,TRBV7-9,CASSRGLAKEQYF,TGTGCCAGCAGCCGCGGACTAGCGAAAGAGCAGTACTTC
TRBD1,-,18,TRBJ1-5,TRBV28,CASIPGTGAIGVNQPQHF,TGTGCCAGCATACCCGGGACAGGGGCCATAGGTGTCAATCAGCCCCAGCATTTT
TRBD2,-,14,TRBJ2-7,TRBV7-2,CASSQGLASYEQYF,TGTGCCAGCAGCCAAGGACTAGCATCCTACGAGCAGTACTTC
-,-,17,TRBJ2-7,TRBV6-1,CASSVLGGTPFAYEQYF,TGTGCCAGCAGTGTTTTAGGGGGTACTCCATTTGCCTACGAGCAGTACTTC
TRBD1,-,16,TRBJ2-7,TRBV9,CASSADPGQGPMGQYF,TGTGCCAGCAGCGCTGATCCGGGACAGGGCCCAATGGGGCAGTACTTC
-,-,14,TRBJ2-2,TRBV7-8,CASSLVIATGELFF,TGTGCCAGCAGCTTAGTTATAGCGACCGGGGAGCTGTTTTTT
-,-,14,TRBJ1-5,TRBV28,CASSLTREDQPQHF,TGTGCCAGCAGTTTAACCAGGGAAGATCAGCCCCAGCATTTT
-,-,16,TRBJ1-4,TRBV15,CATSRVPREANEKLFF,TGTGCCACCAGCAGAGTCCCCAGGGAAGCTAATGAAAAACTGTTTTTT
TRBD1,-,13,TRBJ1-2,TRBV5-4,CASGPDRNYGYTF,TGTGCCAGCGGCCCGGACAGGAACTATGGCTACACCTTC
TRBD1,once,16,TRBJ2-1,TRBV27,CASSLSQQGSYNEQFF,TGTGCCAGCAGTTTGTCGCAACAGGGGTCCTACAATGAGCAGTTCTTC
-,-,18,TRBJ2-2,TRBV15,CATSRASRRDLWAGELFF,TGTGCCACCAGCAGAGCCAGCCGCAGGGATCTTTGGGCCGGGGAGCTGTTTTTT
-,-,15,TRBJ2-5,TRBV7-9,CASSSGPRGQETQYF,TGTGCCAGCAGCTCCGGTCCGCGGGGACAAGAGACCCAGTACTTC
TRBD2,-,16,TRBJ2-7,TRBV7-8,CASSPLGTSGGYEQYF,TGTGCCAGCAGCCCCCTCGGGACTAGCGGGGGCTACGAGCAGTACTTC
-,-,15,TRBJ2-7,TRBV4-1,CASSHDLTTSYEQYF,TGCGCCAGCAGCCACGATCTCACCACATCCTACGAGCAGTACTTC
TRBD1,-,16,TRBJ2-6,TRBV10-3,CAINRDRGSGANVLTF,TGTGCCATCAACCGAGACAGGGGGAGTGGGGCCAACGTCCTGACTTTC
-,-,15,TRBJ1-4,TRBV7-2,CASTQQGTTNEKLFF,TGTGCCAGCACCCAACAGGGCACAACTAATGAAAAACTGTTTTTT
-,-,18,TRBJ1-3,TRBV9,CASSVGGSPGVIGNTIYF,TGTGCCAGCAGCGTAGGAGGGTCTCCAGGGGTTATTGGAAACACCATATATTTT
TRBD1,-,17,TRBJ2-6,TRBV10-2,CASSGWDSRSGANVLTF,TGCGCCAGCAGTGGGTGGGACAGTCGCTCTGGGGCCAACGTCCTGACTTTC
-,-,16,TRBJ2-1,TRBV9,CASSVWRGGSYNEQFF,TGTGCCAGCAGCGTATGGCGGGGTGGCTCCTACAATGAGCAGTTCTTC
TRBD1,-,15,TRBJ1-6,TRBV7-9,CASSHRQGSHSPLHF,TGTGCCAGCAGCCACAGACAGGGATCGCATTCACCCCTCCACTTT
-,-,15,TRBJ2-1,TRBV5-4,CASSEEEGSGNEQFF,TGTGCCAGCAGCGAAGAGGAGGGGTCGGGAAATGAGCAGTTCTTC
-,-,13,TRBJ2-5,TRBV29-1,CSVVTGLGETQYF,TGCAGCGTAGTAACAGGGTTGGGAGAGACCCAGTACTTC